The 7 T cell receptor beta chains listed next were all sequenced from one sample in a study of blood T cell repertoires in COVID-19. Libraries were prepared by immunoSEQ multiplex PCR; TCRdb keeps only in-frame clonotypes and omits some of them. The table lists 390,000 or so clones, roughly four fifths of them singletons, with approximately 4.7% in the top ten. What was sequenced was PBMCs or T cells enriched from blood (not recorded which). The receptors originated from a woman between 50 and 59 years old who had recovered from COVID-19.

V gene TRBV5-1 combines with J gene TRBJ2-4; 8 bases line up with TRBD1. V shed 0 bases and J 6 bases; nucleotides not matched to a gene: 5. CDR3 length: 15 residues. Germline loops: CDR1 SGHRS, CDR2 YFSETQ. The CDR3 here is CASSLEDRAANIQYF. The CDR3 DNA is TGCGCCAGCAGCTTGGAGGACAGGGCTGCAAACATTCAGTACTTC.

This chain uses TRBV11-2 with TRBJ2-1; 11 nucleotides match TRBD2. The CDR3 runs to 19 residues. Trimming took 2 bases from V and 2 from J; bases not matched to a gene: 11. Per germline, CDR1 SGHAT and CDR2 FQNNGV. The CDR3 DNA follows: TGTGCCAGCAGCTTAATGCTAGCGGGAGGAAGACGGGCCTACAATGAGCAGTTCTTC. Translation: CASSLMLAGGRRAYNEQFF.

In DNA, the CDR3 is TGTGCCAGCAGACCGAGGACAGGGGTGACCTACGAGCAGTACTTC. The encoded protein is CASRPRTGVTYEQYF. The rearrangement uses TRBV28 and TRBJ2-7, with 9 nucleotides matching TRBD1. CDR1 and CDR2 from the germline V gene are MDHEN and SYDVKM. The V gene end was trimmed by 6 bases and the J gene end by 2 bases; junction bases not matched to a gene: 8. The length of the CDR3 is 15 residues.

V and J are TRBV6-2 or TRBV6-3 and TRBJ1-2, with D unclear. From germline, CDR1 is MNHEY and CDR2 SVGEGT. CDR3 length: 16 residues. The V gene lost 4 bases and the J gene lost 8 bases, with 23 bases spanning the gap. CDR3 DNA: TGTGCCAGCAGTTCTGGTAGTCCTGCGGGGTCGGGCGGCTACACCTTC. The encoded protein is CASSSGSPAGSGGYTF.

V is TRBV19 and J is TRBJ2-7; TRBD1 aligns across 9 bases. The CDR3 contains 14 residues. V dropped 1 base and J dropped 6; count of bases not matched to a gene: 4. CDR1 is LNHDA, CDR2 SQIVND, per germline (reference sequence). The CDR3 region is CASSIGQGVSEQYF. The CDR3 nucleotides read TGTGCCAGTAGTATAGGACAGGGGGTATCCGAGCAGTACTTC.

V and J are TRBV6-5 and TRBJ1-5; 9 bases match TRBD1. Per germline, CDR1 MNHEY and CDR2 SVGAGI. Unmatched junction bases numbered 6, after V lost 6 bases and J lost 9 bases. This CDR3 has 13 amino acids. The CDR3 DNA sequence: TGTGCCAGCAGGGTTGGGACAGGGAGGCCCCAGCATTTT. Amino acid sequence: CASRVGTGRPQHF.

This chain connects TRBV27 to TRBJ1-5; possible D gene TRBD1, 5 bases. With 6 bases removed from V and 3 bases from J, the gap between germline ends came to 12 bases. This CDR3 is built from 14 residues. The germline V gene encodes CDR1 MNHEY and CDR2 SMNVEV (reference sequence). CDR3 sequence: CASSLRGFNQPQHF. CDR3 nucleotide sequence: TGTGCCAGCAGCTTAAGGGGATTCAATCAGCCCCAGCATTTT.